This T cell receptor (beta chain) is from a study of PD-L1 blockade in urothelial cancer. Study context: Atezolizumab at 1,200 mg intravenously every 3 weeks was started by patients in the mid-2010s.

Per germline, CDR1 MDHEN and CDR2 SYDVKM. The CDR3 is 15 amino acids. With V trimmed by 2 bases and J by 6 bases, 6 bases remained unmatched. Time point reported: peripheral blood 6 weeks after treatment start. Per-patient samples, pretreatment and on-treatment, numbered 1 to 8. Generated by immunoSEQ multiplex PCR, the TCRdb table keeps only in-frame clones and is missing some. The repertoire holds about 30,000 clones, roughly nine tenths seen once, with 8% in the top ten. This sequence joins TRBV28 and TRBJ2-7; 11 nucleotides line up with TRBD1. The receptor was derived from an elderly man with urothelial cancer. The sample here was PBMCs, taken around atezolizumab (anti-PD-L1) treatment. Written as DNA, the CDR3 is TGTGCCAGCAGTTTAGGAGGACAGGGGGCGGCCGAGCAGTACTTC. Amino acid sequence: CASSLGGQGAAEQYF.